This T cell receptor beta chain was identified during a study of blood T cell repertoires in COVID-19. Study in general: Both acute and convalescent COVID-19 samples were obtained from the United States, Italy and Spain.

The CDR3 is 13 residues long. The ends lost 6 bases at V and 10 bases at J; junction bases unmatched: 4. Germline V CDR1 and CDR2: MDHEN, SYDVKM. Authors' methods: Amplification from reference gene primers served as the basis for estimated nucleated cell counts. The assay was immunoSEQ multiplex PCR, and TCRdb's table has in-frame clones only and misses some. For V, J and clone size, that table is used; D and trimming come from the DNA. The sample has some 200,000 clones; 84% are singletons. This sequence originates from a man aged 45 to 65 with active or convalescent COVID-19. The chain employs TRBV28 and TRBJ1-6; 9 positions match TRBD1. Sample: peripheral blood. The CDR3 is CASRWDRVSPLHF. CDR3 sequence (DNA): TGTGCCAGCAGATGGGACAGGGTGTCACCCCTCCACTTT.